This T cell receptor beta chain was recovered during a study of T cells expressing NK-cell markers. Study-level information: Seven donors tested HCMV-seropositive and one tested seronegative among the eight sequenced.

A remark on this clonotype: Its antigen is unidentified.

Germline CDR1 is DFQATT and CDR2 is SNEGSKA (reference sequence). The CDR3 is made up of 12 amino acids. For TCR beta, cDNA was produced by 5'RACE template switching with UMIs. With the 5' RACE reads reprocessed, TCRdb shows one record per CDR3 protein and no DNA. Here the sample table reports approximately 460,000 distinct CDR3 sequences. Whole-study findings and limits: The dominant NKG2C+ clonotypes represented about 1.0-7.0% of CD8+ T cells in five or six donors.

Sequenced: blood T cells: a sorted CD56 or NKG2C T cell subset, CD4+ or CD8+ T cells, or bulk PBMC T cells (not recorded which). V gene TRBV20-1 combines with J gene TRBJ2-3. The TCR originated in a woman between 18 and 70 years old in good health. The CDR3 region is CSASRSTDTQYF.